Sequencing of this T cell receptor (beta chain) was carried out in a study of cytomegalovirus exposure and HLA in healthy donors. Per the germline V gene, CDR1 is SGHRS and CDR2 is YFSETQ. This CDR3 spans 13 amino acids. J was trimmed by 3 bases and V by 3 bases; bases with no gene match: 2. Use of 60 Vbeta and 13 Jbeta primers characterized the PCR. Some clones are missing from TCRdb's copy, which holds only in-frame ones; the method was immunoSEQ multiplex PCR. This table has about 100,000 clones, around 75% appearing once. The source material was PBMCs. The sequence was obtained from a woman between 18 and 29 years old in good health and CMV-seropositive. The chain has TRBV5-1 and TRBJ1-2, with 7 bases matching TRBD1. The CDR3 reads CASSSTGDYGYTF. DNA for the CDR3: TGCGCCAGCAGCTCTACAGGGGACTATGGCTACACCTTC.